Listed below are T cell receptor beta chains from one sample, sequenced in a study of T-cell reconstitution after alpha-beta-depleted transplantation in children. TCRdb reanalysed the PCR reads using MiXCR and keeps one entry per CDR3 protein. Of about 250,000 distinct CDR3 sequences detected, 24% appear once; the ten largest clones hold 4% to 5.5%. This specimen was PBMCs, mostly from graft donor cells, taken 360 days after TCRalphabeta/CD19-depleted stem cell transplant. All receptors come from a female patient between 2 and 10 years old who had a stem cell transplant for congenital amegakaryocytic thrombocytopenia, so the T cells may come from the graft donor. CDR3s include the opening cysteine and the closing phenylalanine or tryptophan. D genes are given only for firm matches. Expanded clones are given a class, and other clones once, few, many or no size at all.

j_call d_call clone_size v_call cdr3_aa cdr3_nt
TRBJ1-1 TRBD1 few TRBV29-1 CSVAPGQSAFF TGCAGCGTCGCACCGGGACAGAGTGCTTTCTTT
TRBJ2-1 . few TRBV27 CASSLNEQFF TGTGCCAGCAGTCTGAATGAGCAGTTCTTC
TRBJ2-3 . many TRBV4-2 CASSQEEWNPDTQYF TGTGCCAGCAGCCAAGAAGAGTGGAACCCAGATACGCAGTATTTT
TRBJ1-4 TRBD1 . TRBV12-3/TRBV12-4 CASSITGGREKLFF TGTGCCAGCAGTATTACAGGGGGCAGGGAAAAACTGTTTTTT
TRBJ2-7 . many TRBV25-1 CASSESGYEQYF TGTGCCAGCAGTGAATCAGGGTACGAGCAGTACTTC
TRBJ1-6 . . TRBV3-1 CASSQGPNSPLHF TGTGCCAGCAGCCAAGGACCCAATTCACCCCTCCACTTT
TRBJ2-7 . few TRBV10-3 CAISGPPGAYEQYF TGTGCCATCAGTGGTCCCCCGGGGGCCTACGAGCAGTACTTC
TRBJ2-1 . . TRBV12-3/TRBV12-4 CASSLPGYEQFF TGTGCCAGCAGTTTACCGGGATATGAGCAGTTCTTC
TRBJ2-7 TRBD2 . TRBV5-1 CASSLGRTSGTYEQYF TGCGCCAGCAGCTTGGGGCGGACTAGCGGTACCTACGAGCAGTACTTC
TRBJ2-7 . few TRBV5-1 CASSLSDSPTGQYF TGCGCCAGCAGCTTGTCGGACAGCCCTACGGGGCAGTACTTC
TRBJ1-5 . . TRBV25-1 CASSDPGTNQPQHF TGTGCCAGCAGTGACCCAGGAACCAATCAGCCCCAGCATTTT
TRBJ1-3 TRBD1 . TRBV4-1 CASSHRTGAYGNTIYF TGCGCCAGCAGCCACCGGACAGGGGCGTATGGAAACACCATATATTTT
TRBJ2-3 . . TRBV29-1 CSVPSAGGGTDTQYF TGCAGCGTCCCCTCCGCAGGGGGAGGTACAGATACGCAGTATTTT
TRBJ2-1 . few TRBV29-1 CSVDSLALVNEQFF TGCAGCGTTGATTCACTAGCTTTGGTCAATGAGCAGTTCTTC
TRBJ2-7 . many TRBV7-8 CASGPQANSYEQYF TGTGCCAGCGGTCCGCAGGCAAACTCCTACGAGCAGTACTTC
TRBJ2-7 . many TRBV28 CASRRQRSLSYEQYF TGTGCCAGCAGAAGGCAAAGGTCGCTATCCTACGAGCAGTACTTC
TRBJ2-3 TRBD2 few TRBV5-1 CASGLAGRFTDTQYF TGCGCCAGCGGACTAGCGGGTCGCTTCACAGATACGCAGTATTTT
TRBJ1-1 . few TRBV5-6 CASSLFLQFHTEAFF TGTGCCAGCAGCTTGTTTCTACAGTTCCACACTGAAGCTTTCTTT
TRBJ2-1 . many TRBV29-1 CSVEDQVRGSYNEQFF TGCAGCGTTGAAGATCAGGTCAGGGGATCCTACAATGAGCAGTTCTTC
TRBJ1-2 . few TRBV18 CASSENRDPGYTF TGTGCCAGCTCCGAAAACAGGGATCCTGGCTACACCTTC
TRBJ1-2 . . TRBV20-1 CSATLQGSGYTF TGCAGTGCGACCTTACAGGGCTCTGGCTACACCTTC
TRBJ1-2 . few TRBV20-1 CSALRPRGYGYTF TGCAGTGCTCTTAGACCTCGGGGCTATGGCTACACCTTC
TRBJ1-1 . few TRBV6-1 CASSRDGSEAFF TGTGCCAGCAGCCGGGACGGATCCGAAGCTTTCTTT
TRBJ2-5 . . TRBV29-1 CSVTQGSQETQYF TGCAGCGTTACTCAGGGGAGCCAAGAGACCCAGTACTTC
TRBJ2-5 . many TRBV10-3 CAISETRETQYF TGTGCCATCAGTGAGACCCGGGAGACCCAGTACTTC
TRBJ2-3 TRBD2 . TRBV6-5 CASSYEREGPTDTQYF TGTGCCAGCAGCTACGAGCGGGAGGGCCCCACAGATACGCAGTATTTT
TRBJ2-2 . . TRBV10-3 CAISAPAGARSSTGELFF TGTGCCATCAGTGCCCCCGCCGGGGCCAGATCAAGCACCGGGGAGCTGTTTTTT
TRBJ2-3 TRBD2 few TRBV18 CASSTTGTRTDTQYF TGTGCCAGCTCAACAACCGGGACTAGAACAGATACGCAGTATTTT
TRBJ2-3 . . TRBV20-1 CSASLRRGTDTQYF TGCAGTGCCTCCCTAAGGCGGGGAACAGATACGCAGTATTTT
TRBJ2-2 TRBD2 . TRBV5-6 CASSPRTSGSRTGELFF TGTGCCAGCAGCCCCCGGACTAGCGGGAGTCGCACCGGGGAGCTGTTTTTT
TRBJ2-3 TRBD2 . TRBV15 CATSREAGSTDTQYF TGTGCCACCAGCAGAGAAGCGGGGAGCACAGATACGCAGTATTTT
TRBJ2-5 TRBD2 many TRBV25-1 CASSPLLAHPQETQYF TGTGCCAGCAGCCCTTTACTAGCGCACCCTCAAGAGACCCAGTACTTC
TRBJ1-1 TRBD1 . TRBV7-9 CPSRNAPGTGNTEAFF TGTCCCAGCAGAAACGCCCCAGGGACAGGGAACACTGAAGCTTTCTTT
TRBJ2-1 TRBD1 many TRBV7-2 CASSIGTGSYNEQFF TGTGCCAGCAGCATAGGGACAGGGTCCTACAATGAGCAGTTCTTC
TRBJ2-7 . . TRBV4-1 CASSQDLSGRTVHYEQYF TGCGCCAGCAGCCAAGACCTCAGTGGCAGGACGGTACACTACGAGCAGTACTTC
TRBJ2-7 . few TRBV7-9 CASSFLSHEQYF TGTGCCAGCAGCTTTTTGTCTCATGAGCAGTACTTC
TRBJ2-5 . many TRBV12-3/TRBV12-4 CASSYDSLGETQYF TGTGCCAGCAGTTACGACTCCCTGGGGGAGACCCAGTACTTC
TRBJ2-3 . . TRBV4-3 CASSQVRAGTDFLFSDTQYF TGCGCCAGCAGCCAAGTTCGGGCCGGGACTGATTTCTTGTTTTCGGATACGCAGTATTTT
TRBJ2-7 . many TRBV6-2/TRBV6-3 CASSYSSPLEQYF TGTGCCAGCAGTTACTCCTCCCCGCTCGAGCAGTACTTC
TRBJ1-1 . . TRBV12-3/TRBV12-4 CASSFSLQGYEAFF TGTGCCAGCAGTTTTAGTTTACAGGGCTACGAAGCTTTCTTT
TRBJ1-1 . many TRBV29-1 CSVEGARVNTEAFF TGCAGCGTTGAAGGGGCCAGGGTGAACACTGAAGCTTTCTTT
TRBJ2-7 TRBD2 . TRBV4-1 CASSQDPPPGLAADYEQYF TGCGCCAGCAGCCAAGACCCCCCTCCGGGACTAGCGGCCGACTACGAGCAGTACTTC
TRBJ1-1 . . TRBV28 CASSSENTEAFF TGTGCCAGCAGTTCGGAGAACACTGAAGCTTTCTTT
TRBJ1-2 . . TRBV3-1 CASSQEWQGLVYGYTF TGTGCCAGCAGCCAAGAATGGCAGGGCCTCGTCTATGGCTACACCTTC
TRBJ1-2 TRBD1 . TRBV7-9 CASSAPGQGVYGYTF TGTGCCAGCAGCGCTCCGGGACAGGGTGTTTATGGCTACACCTTC
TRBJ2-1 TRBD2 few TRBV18 CASLFSGGPYNEQFF TGTGCCAGCTTATTCAGCGGGGGACCCTACAATGAGCAGTTCTTC
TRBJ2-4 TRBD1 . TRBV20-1 CSARDLTGAKNIQYF TGCAGTGCTAGAGACCTGACAGGGGCCAAAAACATTCAGTACTTC
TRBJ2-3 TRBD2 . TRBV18 CASSPGTSMFSQYF TGTGCCAGCTCGCCCGGGACTAGTATGTTCTCGCAGTATTTT
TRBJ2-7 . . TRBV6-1 CASSEGWGDSYEQYF TGTGCCAGCAGTGAAGGATGGGGGGACAGCTACGAGCAGTACTTC
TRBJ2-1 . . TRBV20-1 CSAPPHNEQFF TGCAGTGCCCCTCCGCACAATGAGCAGTTCTTC
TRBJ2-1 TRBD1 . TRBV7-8 CASSPTGGPYNEQFF TGTGCCAGCAGCCCGACAGGGGGCCCCTACAATGAGCAGTTCTTC
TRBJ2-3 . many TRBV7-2 CASRLVVTDTQYF TGTGCCAGCAGACTAGTAGTCACAGATACGCAGTATTTT
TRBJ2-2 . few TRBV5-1 CASSLAELGSGELFF TGCGCCAGCAGCTTGGCCGAGTTAGGGTCCGGGGAGCTGTTTTTT
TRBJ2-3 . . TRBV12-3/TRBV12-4 CASSEVAPTDTQYF TGTGCCAGCAGTGAAGTGGCTCCCACAGATACGCAGTATTTT
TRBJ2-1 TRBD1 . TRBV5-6 CASSPRQGKQFF TGTGCCAGCAGCCCTCGACAGGGGAAGCAGTTCTTC